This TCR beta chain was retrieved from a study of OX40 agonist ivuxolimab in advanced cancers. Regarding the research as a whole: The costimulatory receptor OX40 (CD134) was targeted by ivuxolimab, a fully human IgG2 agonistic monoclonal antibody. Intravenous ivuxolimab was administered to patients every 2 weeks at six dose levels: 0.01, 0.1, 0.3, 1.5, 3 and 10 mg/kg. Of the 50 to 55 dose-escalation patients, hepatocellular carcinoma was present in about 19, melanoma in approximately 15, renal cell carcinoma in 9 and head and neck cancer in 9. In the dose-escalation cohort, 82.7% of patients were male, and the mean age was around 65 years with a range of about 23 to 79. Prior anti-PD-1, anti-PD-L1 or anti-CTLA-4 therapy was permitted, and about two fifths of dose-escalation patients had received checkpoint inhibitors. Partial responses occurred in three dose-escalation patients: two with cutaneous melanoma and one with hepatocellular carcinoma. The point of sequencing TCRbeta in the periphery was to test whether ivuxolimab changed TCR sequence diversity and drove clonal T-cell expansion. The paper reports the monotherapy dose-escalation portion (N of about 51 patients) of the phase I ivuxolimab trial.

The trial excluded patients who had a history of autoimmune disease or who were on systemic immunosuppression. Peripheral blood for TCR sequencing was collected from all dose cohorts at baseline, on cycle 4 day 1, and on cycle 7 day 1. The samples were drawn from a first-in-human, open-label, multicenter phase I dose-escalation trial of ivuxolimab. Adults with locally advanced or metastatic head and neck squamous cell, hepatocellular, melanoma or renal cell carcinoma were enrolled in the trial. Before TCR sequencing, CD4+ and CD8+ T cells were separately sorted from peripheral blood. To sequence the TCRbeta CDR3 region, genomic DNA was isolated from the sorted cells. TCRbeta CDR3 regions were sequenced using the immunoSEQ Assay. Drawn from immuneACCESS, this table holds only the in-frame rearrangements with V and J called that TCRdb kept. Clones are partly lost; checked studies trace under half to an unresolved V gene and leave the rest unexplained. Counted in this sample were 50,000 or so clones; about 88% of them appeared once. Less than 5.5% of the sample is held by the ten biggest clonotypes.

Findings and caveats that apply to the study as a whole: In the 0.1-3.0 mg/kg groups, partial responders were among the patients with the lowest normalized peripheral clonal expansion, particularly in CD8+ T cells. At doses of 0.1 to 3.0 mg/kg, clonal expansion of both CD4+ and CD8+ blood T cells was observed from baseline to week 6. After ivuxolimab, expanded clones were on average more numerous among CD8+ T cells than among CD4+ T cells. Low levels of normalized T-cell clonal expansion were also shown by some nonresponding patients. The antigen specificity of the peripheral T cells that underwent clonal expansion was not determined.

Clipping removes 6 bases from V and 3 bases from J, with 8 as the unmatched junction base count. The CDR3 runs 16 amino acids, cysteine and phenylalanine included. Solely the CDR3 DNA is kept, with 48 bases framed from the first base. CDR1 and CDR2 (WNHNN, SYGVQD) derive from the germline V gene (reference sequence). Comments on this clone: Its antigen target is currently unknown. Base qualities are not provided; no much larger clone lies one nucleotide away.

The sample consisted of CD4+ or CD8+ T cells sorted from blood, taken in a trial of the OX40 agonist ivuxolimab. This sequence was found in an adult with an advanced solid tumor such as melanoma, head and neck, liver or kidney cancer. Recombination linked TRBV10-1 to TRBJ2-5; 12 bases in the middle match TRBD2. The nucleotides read TGCGCCAGCAGCAAGACTAGCGGGAGTGGAGAAGAGACCCAGTACTTC. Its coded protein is CASSKTSGSGEETQYF.